The 27 T cell receptor beta chains below all came from one sample that was sequenced in a study of blood T cell repertoires in COVID-19. This table comes from immunoSEQ multiplex PCR, and its TCRdb copy is limited to in-frame clones, with some not included. The sample has 250,000 to 300,000 clones, roughly 80% seen once. Material: PBMCs or T cells enriched from blood (not recorded which). Source of these receptors: a man aged 35 to 55 who had been exposed to COVID-19.

This chain uses TRBV5-1 with TRBJ1-6; the D is unclear. CDR1 is SGHRS and CDR2 is YFSETQ in the germline V gene. The CDR3 is made up of 13 amino acids. V lost 6 bases to trimming and J lost 7 bases, with 11 bases between them. The DNA for the CDR3 is TGCGCCAGCAACCCGGTCCCAAATTCACCCCTCCACTTT. It is translated as CASNPVPNSPLHF.

The V call is TRBV10-3, the J call TRBJ1-5; no definite D call. Germline V gene data show CDR1 as ENHRY and CDR2 as SYGVKD. The CDR3 runs 13 residues. The V end was cut by 5 bases, the J end by 4 bases, with 9 bases between. CDR3 sequence reads: CAISSSVNQPQHF. The CDR3 DNA reads TGTGCCATCAGTTCGTCAGTGAATCAGCCCCAGCATTTT.

This clone has a single count. The J gene is TRBJ1-6, the V gene TRBV7-6, with a weak D call TRBD1 (5 bases). The ends were cut back, 5 bases at V and 7 bases at J, with 12 bases in the middle. The CDR3 has 14 amino acids. CDR1 and CDR2 from the germline V gene are SGHVS and FNYEAQ. Here the CDR3 reads CASSEGHLNSPLHF. CDR3 bases: TGTGCCAGCAGCGAAGGACATCTCAATTCACCCCTCCACTTT.

The J gene is TRBJ1-5, the V gene TRBV19, with 7 bases aligning to TRBD1. Germline CDR1 and CDR2: LNHDA and SQIVND (reference sequence). This CDR3 has 18 residues. The trim removed 9 bases at V and 0 bases at J, leaving 17 bases unmatched. The CDR3 DNA sequence: TGTGCCAGCGAGGGTTGGGACAGCTTCCTTTATAGCAATCAGCCCCAGCATTTT. Translation gives CASEGWDSFLYSNQPQHF.

The chain couples TRBV5-3 to TRBJ2-7; the match to TRBD2 covers 7 bases. TRBV5-3 falls under the ORF class, with uncertain function. V trimming: 1 base; J trimming: 0 bases; junction bases outside the gene matches: 7. The CDR3 length is 16 residues. Here the CDR3 reads CARSLCAGVASYEQYF. CDR3 DNA sequence: TGTGCCAGAAGCTTGTGTGCGGGAGTGGCCTCCTACGAGCAGTACTTC.

The chain combines TRBV9 with TRBJ2-2; D gene unclear. Germline V gene lookup returns CDR1 SGDLS and CDR2 YYNGEE. There are 15 residues in the CDR3. Trimming pared 0 bases from V and 4 bases from J, leaving 10 bases between. This CDR3 reads CASSVGQVRTGELFF. CDR3 in DNA: TGTGCCAGCAGCGTAGGTCAGGTTCGCACCGGGGAGCTGTTTTTT.

V and J are TRBV10-3 and TRBJ2-1; D perhaps matches TRBD2 (5 bases). The V gene lost 4 bases and the J gene lost 6 bases, with 13 bases spanning the gap. This CDR3 is built from 14 residues. Germline V gene lookup returns CDR1 ENHRY and CDR2 SYGVKD. The CDR3 nucleotides read TGTGCCATCAGTGTCGCGGAGGTGTTCAATGAGCAGTTCTTC. Translating gives CAISVAEVFNEQFF.

The rearrangement uses TRBV4-2 and TRBJ1-5; D uncertain. V gave up 0 bases and J gave up 13 bases, with 13 bases separating them. The length of the CDR3 is 13 residues. CDR1 and CDR2 from the germline V gene are LGHNA and YNFKEQ. CDR3 in amino acids: CASSQERAGAQHF. In DNA form, the CDR3 reads TGTGCCAGCAGCCAAGAGAGGGCCGGAGCTCAGCATTTT.

V gene TRBV5-1 combines with J gene TRBJ1-1; 9 bases fit TRBD1. This CDR3 has 13 amino acids. CDR1 SGHRS and CDR2 YFSETQ come from the germline V gene. V gave up 4 bases and J gave up 6 bases; unmatched junction bases: 4. The CDR3 loop is CASSLDRGAEAFF. CDR3 sequence (DNA): TGCGCCAGCAGCCTGGACAGGGGCGCTGAAGCTTTCTTT.

The rearrangement joins TRBV28 to TRBJ2-5, with TRBD1 identical over 8 bases. CDR1 and CDR2 from the germline V gene are MDHEN and SYDVKM. Trimming at V came to 3 bases and at J to 14 bases, leaving 14 bases not matched to a gene. This CDR3 contains 14 residues. This chain's CDR3 is CASSLGDRRLKTYF. The DNA of the CDR3 is TGTGCCAGCAGTTTGGGGGACAGGAGATTGAAGACATACTTC.

The chain recombines TRBV12-3 or TRBV12-4 with TRBJ2-7; TRBD1 matches 7 bases. This CDR3 has 12 amino acids. The V segment lost 8 bases and the J segment 3 bases; nucleotides outside the gene matches: 4. CDR3 residues: CASAPGGYEQYF. CDR3 DNA sequence: TGTGCCAGCGCTCCAGGGGGCTACGAGCAGTACTTC.

This clone appeared once. This chain links TRBV30 with TRBJ1-6; the D is unclear. Germline V CDR1 and CDR2: GTSNPN, SVGIG (reference sequence). V was shortened by 3 bases and J by 0 bases, with 9 bases between the two germline ends. The CDR3 loop spans 15 amino acids. The CDR3 sequence is CAWRRMSSYNSPLHF. In DNA form, the CDR3 reads TGTGCCTGGAGGAGAATGAGCTCCTATAATTCACCCCTCCACTTT.

The chain couples TRBV10-3 to TRBJ1-1, with D possibly being TRBD1 (6 bases). Germline V CDR1 and CDR2: ENHRY, SYGVKD. This CDR3 has 13 residues. The V gene lost 11 bases and the J gene lost 5 bases, with 18 bases spanning the gap. The DNA for the CDR3 is TGTGCCGCCCGCAGGGGATCCCCAACTGAAGCTTTCTTT. It yields the protein CAARRGSPTEAFF.

The J gene is TRBJ1-5, the V gene TRBV7-2; 8 nucleotides agree with TRBD1. CDR1 is SGHTA and CDR2 is FQGNSA in the germline V gene. This CDR3 contains 16 residues. J gave up 4 bases and V 1 base, and 6 bases lay outside the gene matches. Here the CDR3 DNA reads TGTGCCAGCAGCTTAGTCGGACAGGGCCCTAATCAGCCCCAGCATTTT. Residues: CASSLVGQGPNQPQHF. The whole variable domain, filled in from reference TRBV7-2 and TRBJ1-5, reads GAGVSQSPSNKVTEKGKDVELRCDPISGHTALYWYRQSLGQGLEFLIYFQGNSAPDKSGLPSDRFSAERTGGSVSTLTIQRTQQEDSAVYLCASSLVGQGPNQPQHFGDGTRLSIL.

The chain uses TRBV10-3 and TRBJ2-7; the match to TRBD2 covers 8 bases. CDR3 length: 16 residues. CDR1 is ENHRY, CDR2 SYGVKD, per germline. Trimming removed 5 bases from V and 6 bases from J; junction bases left unmatched: 15. This CDR3 reads CAISYTPGLGPGEQYF. For the CDR3, the DNA is TGTGCCATCAGTTACACACCGGGACTAGGACCAGGCGAGCAGTACTTC.

This rearrangement joins TRBV30 to TRBJ1-5; 10 bases map to TRBD1. The V gene end was trimmed by 1 base and the J gene end by 5 bases; junction bases not matched to a gene: 5. The CDR3 spans 15 residues. Germline assignment: CDR1 GTSNPN and CDR2 SVGIG (reference sequence). The CDR3 here is CAWSAPGTGDQPQHF. The CDR3 DNA sequence: TGTGCCTGGAGTGCCCCCGGGACAGGGGATCAGCCCCAGCATTTT. Based on the CDR3 plus reference TRBV30 and TRBJ1-5, the full variable domain is SQTIHQWPATLVQPVGSPLSLECTVEGTSNPNLYWYRQAAGRGLQLLFYSVGIGQISSEVPQNLSASRPQDRQFILSSKKLLLSDSGFYLCAWSAPGTGDQPQHFGDGTRLSIL.

This rearrangement joins TRBV19 to TRBJ2-3; no firm D call. The germline gives CDR1 LNHDA, CDR2 SQIVND (reference sequence). Trimming pared 6 bases from V and 6 bases from J, leaving 10 bases between. The CDR3 contains 12 residues. CDR3 loop: CASSGTRDTQYF. CDR3 nucleotide sequence: TGTGCCAGTAGCGGCACCAGGGATACGCAGTATTTT.

The genes are TRBV4-2 and TRBJ1-1; unclear D gene. V was cut by 1 base and J by 4 bases, with 13 bases left in between. Germline-derived CDR1 and CDR2 are LGHNA and YNFKEQ. The CDR3 is made up of 15 amino acids. This chain's CDR3 is CASSQAPRRSTEAFF. The CDR3 DNA sequence: TGTGCCAGCAGCCAAGCTCCTCGGAGGAGCACTGAAGCTTTCTTT.

CDR3 sequence (DNA): TGTGCCAGCAGCCAATCGTTACAGGGTTTTTGGCCCCAGCATTTT. Translated: CASSQSLQGFWPQHF. V usage is TRBV16 and J usage is TRBJ1-5, with D tentatively TRBD1 (6 bases). The CDR3 consists of 15 residues. From germline, CDR1 is KGHSY and CDR2 FQNENV. V lost 0 bases to trimming and J lost 9 bases, with 15 bases between them.

The chain joins TRBV11-3 to TRBJ2-1; TRBD2 agrees at 9 bases. The germline gives CDR1 SGHNT, CDR2 YENEEA. V gave up 1 base and J gave up 7 bases; unmatched junction bases: 8. The length of the CDR3 is 16 residues. CDR3 region: CASSLVFAGGRNEQFF. The CDR3, as DNA: TGTGCCAGCAGCTTAGTTTTCGCGGGAGGGAGGAATGAGCAGTTCTTC. Variable domain in full (rest from reference TRBV11-3 and TRBJ2-1): EAGVVQSPRYKIIEKKQPVAFWCNPISGHNTLYWYLQNLGQGPELLIRYENEEAVDDSQLPKDRFSAERLKGVDSTLKIQPAELGDSAVYLCASSLVFAGGRNEQFFGPGTRLTVL.

This clone has only one observation. The rearrangement uses TRBV25-1 and TRBJ2-2, with 7 bases that match TRBD1. There are 14 residues in the CDR3. Germline lookup yields CDR1 MGHDK and CDR2 SYGVNS. Trimming at V came to 7 bases and at J to 7 bases, leaving 9 bases not matched to a gene. CDR3 DNA: TGTGCCAGCAACCGGGACAGTGTTAACGGGGAGCTGTTTTTT. It yields the protein CASNRDSVNGELFF.

CDR3 sequence reads: CATSDAGTQETQYF. The CDR3 region has the DNA TGTGCCACCAGTGATGCCGGGACACAAGAGACCCAGTACTTC. This chain connects TRBV24-1 to TRBJ2-5, with D possibly matching TRBD1 (6 bases). The V gene lost 3 bases and the J gene lost 2 bases, with 9 bases spanning the gap. This CDR3 spans 14 amino acids. Germline assignment: CDR1 KGHDR and CDR2 SFDVKD.

V usage is TRBV19 and J usage is TRBJ2-3; D ambiguous. Trimming cost V 6 bases and J 4 bases, with 14 bases left between them. In germline, CDR1 is LNHDA, CDR2 SQIVND (reference sequence). This CDR3 region has 14 residues. As DNA, the CDR3 is TGTGCCAGTAGAATCCAGGCTGGGCCAGATACGCAGTATTTT. The encoded protein is CASRIQAGPDTQYF.

This clone showed up just a few times. V and J are TRBV12-3 or TRBV12-4 and TRBJ1-1; D perhaps matches TRBD1 (6 bases). V lost 4 bases and J lost 5, with 11 bases in between. The CDR3 extends over 13 amino acids. This CDR3 reads CASSYGGLTEAFF. The DNA of the CDR3 is TGTGCCAGCAGTTACGGGGGGCTGACTGAAGCTTTCTTT.

The chain is built from TRBV7-3 and TRBJ2-7, with 7 bases fitting TRBD1. This CDR3 region has 13 residues. The germline V gene encodes CDR1 SGHTA and CDR2 FQGTGA. J gave up 7 bases and V 3 bases, and 6 bases lay outside the gene matches. The CDR3 DNA reads as TGTGCCAGCAGCTTGGACAGGCTTAGGGAGCAGTACTTC. It yields the protein CASSLDRLREQYF.

The chain carries TRBV3-1 (or the pseudogene TRBV3-2) and TRBJ2-1; 9 bases line up with TRBD2. This CDR3 contains 18 residues. Trimming removed 2 bases from V and 1 base from J; junction bases left unmatched: 9. Per the germline V gene, CDR1 is LGHDT and CDR2 is YNNKEL (reference sequence). The CDR3 here is CASSQKIVSGRSYNEQFF. Written as DNA, the CDR3 is TGTGCCAGCAGCCAAAAGATTGTTAGCGGGAGATCCTACAATGAGCAGTTCTTC.

This clone has ten or more counts. The J gene is TRBJ1-2, the V gene TRBV9, with D hard to call. The V gene lost 0 bases and the J gene lost 8 bases, with 14 bases spanning the gap. CDR3 length: 14 residues. Germline CDR1 reads SGDLS; CDR2 reads YYNGEE. This CDR3 is CASSVDPNTGGYTF. The CDR3 bases are TGTGCCAGCAGCGTAGACCCCAACACGGGGGGCTACACCTTC. Using reference TRBV9 and TRBJ1-2 for the parts outside the CDR3, the full variable domain is DSGVTQTPKHLITATGQRVTLRCSPRSGDLSVYWYQQSLDQGLQFLIQYYNGEERAKGNILERFSAQQFPDLHSELNLSSLELGDSALYFCASSVDPNTGGYTFGSGTRLTVV.